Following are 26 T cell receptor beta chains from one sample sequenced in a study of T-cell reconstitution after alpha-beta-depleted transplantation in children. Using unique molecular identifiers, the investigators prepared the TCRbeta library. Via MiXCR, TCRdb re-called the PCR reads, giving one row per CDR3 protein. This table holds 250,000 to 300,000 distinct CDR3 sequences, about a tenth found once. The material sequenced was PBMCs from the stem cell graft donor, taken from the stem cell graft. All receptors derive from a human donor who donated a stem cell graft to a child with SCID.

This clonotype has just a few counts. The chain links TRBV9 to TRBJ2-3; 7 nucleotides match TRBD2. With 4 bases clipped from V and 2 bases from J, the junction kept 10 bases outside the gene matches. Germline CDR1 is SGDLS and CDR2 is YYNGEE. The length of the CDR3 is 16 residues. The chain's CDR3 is CASSPQAGDYTDTQYF. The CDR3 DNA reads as TGTGCCAGCAGCCCTCAAGCTGGGGACTACACAGATACGCAGTATTTT.

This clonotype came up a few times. This chain's CDR3 is CASRDRAGANVLTF. In DNA form, the CDR3 reads TGTGCCAGCAGGGACAGGGCTGGGGCCAACGTCCTGACTTTC. This chain connects TRBV6-1 to TRBJ2-6; 8 bases match TRBD1. V trimming: 6 bases; J trimming: 2 bases; junction bases outside the gene matches: 0. CDR3 length: 14 residues. CDR1 MNHNS and CDR2 SASEGT come from the germline V gene.

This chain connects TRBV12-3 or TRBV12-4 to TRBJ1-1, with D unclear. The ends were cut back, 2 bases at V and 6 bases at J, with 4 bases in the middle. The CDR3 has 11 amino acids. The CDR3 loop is CASSLMSEAFF. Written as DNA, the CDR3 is TGTGCCAGCAGTTTAATGTCTGAAGCTTTCTTT.

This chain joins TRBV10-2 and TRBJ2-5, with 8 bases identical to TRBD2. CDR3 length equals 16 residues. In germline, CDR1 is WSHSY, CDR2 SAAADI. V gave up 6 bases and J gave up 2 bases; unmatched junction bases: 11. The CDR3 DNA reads TGCGCCAGCAGAGCCTTGAGAGCGGGGGAACAAGAGACCCAGTACTTC. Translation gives CASRALRAGEQETQYF.

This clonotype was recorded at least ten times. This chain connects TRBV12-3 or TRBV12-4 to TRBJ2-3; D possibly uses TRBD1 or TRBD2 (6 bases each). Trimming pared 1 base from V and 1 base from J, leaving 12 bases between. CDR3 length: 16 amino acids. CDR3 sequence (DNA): TGTGCCAGCAGTTTAGAGACAGGCGGGGGCACAGATACGCAGTATTTT. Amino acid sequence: CASSLETGGGTDTQYF.

CDR3 sequence: CASSIVGQPLPYTF. In DNA form, the CDR3 reads TGTGCCAGTAGTATAGTCGGGCAGCCTCTACCCTACACCTTC. The chain couples TRBV19 to TRBJ1-2; D is ambiguous. Germline CDR1 reads LNHDA; CDR2 reads SQIVND (reference sequence). V was clipped by 1 base and J by 10 bases, with 16 bases between them. This CDR3 contains 14 residues.

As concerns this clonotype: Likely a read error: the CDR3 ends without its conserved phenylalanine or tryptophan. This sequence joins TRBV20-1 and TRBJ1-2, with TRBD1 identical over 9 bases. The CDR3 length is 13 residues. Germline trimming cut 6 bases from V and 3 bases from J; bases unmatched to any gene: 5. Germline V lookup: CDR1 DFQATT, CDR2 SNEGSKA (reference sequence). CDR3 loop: CSARDREDYGYTL. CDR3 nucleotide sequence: TGCAGTGCACGGGACAGGGAGGACTATGGCTACACCTTA.

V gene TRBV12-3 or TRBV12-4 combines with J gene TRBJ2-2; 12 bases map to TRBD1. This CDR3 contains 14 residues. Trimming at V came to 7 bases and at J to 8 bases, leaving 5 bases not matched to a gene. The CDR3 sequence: CASNPGQGAGELFF. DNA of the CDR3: TGTGCCAGCAATCCGGGACAGGGGGCTGGGGAGCTGTTTTTT.

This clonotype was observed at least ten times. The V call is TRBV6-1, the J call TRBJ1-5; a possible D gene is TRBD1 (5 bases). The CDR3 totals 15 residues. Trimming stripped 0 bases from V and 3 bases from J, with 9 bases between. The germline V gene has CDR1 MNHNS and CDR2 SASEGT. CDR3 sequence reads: CASSEAGHHNQPQHF. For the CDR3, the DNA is TGTGCCAGCAGTGAAGCGGGGCACCACAATCAGCCCCAGCATTTT.

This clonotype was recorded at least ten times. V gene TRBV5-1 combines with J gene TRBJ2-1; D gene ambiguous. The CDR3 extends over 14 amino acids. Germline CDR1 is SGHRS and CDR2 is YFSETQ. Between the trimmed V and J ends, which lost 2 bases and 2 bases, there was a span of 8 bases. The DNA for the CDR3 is TGCGCCAGCAGCTTAGAGGAGACCTACAATGAGCAGTTCTTC. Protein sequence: CASSLEETYNEQFF.

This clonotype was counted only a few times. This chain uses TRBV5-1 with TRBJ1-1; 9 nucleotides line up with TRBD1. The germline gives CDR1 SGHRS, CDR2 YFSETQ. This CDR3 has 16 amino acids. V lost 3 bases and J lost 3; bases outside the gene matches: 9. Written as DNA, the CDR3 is TGCGCCAGCAGCTCCGGGACAGGGTTTGACTACACTGAAGCTTTCTTT. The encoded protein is CASSSGTGFDYTEAFF.

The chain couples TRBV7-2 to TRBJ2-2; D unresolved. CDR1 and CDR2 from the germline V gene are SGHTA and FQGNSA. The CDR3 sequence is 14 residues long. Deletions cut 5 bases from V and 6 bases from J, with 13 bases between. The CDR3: CASSPRRSPGELFF. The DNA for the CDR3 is TGTGCCAGCAGCCCACGCCGGTCCCCCGGGGAGCTGTTTTTT.

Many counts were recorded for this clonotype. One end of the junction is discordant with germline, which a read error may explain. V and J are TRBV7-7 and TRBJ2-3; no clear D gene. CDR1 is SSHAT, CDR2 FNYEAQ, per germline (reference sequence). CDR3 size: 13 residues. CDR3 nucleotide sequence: TGTGCTAGCAGCTACGCCGAGGCAGATACGCAGTATTTT. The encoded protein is CASSYAEADTQYF.

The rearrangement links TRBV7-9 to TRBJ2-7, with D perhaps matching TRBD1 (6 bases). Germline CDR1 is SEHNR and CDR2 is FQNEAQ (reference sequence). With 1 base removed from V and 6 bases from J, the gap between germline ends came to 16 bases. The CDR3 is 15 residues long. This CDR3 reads CASSLEGGWGLEQYF. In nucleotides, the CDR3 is TGTGCCAGCAGCTTAGAGGGCGGCTGGGGGCTCGAGCAGTACTTC.

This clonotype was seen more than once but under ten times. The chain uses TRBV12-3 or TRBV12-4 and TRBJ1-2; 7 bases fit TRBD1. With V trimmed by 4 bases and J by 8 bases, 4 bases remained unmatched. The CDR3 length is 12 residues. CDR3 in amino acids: CASSSRGEGYTF. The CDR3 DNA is TGTGCCAGCAGTTCCAGGGGGGAAGGCTACACCTTC.

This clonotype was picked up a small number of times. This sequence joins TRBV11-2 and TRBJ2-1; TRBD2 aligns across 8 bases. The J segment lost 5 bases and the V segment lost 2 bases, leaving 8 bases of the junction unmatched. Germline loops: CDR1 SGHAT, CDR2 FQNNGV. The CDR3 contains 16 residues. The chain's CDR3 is CASSLTGGPKNNEQFF. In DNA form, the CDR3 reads TGTGCCAGCAGCTTAACGGGGGGGCCGAAAAACAATGAGCAGTTCTTC.

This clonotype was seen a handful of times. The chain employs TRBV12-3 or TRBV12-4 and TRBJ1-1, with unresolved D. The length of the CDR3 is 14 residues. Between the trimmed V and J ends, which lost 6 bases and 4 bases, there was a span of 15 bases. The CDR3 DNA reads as TGTGCCAGCAGCAAGACCTCGGTGGTCACTGAAGCTTTCTTT. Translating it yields CASSKTSVVTEAFF.

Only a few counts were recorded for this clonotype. In DNA form, the CDR3 reads TGTGCCAGCAGCCCACTCCCAGGGGCACGCACAGATACGCAGTATTTT. Amino acid sequence: CASSPLPGARTDTQYF. The rearrangement links TRBV7-2 to TRBJ2-3; D is possibly TRBD1 (6 bases). The CDR3 loop spans 16 amino acids. V shed 5 bases and J shed 1 base, with 16 bases lying between them. Germline V CDR1 and CDR2: SGHTA, FQGNSA.

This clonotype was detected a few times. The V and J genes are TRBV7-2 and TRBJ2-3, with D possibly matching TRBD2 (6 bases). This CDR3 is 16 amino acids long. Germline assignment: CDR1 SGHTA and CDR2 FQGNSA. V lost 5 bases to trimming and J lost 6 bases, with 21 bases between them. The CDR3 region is CASSRLGSGRADTQYF. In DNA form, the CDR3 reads TGTGCCAGCAGCCGTCTTGGCAGCGGGCGAGCGGATACGCAGTATTTT. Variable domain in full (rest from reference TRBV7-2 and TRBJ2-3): GAGVSQSPSNKVTEKGKDVELRCDPISGHTALYWYRQSLGQGLEFLIYFQGNSAPDKSGLPSDRFSAERTGGSVSTLTIQRTQQEDSAVYLCASSRLGSGRADTQYFGPGTRLTVL.

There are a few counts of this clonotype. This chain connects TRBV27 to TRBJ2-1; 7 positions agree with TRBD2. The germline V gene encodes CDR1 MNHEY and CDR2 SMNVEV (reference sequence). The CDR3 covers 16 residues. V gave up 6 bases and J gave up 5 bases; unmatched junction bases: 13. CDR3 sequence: CASRAGLVVGNNEQFF. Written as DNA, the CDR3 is TGTGCCAGCAGGGCCGGACTAGTGGTTGGAAACAATGAGCAGTTCTTC.

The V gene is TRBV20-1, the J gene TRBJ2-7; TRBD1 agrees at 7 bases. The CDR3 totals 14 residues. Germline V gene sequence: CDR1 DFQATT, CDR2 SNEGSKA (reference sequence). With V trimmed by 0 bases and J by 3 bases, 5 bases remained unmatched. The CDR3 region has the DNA TGCAGTGCTAGAGACAGGGGGACCCACTACGAGCAGTACTTC. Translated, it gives CSARDRGTHYEQYF.

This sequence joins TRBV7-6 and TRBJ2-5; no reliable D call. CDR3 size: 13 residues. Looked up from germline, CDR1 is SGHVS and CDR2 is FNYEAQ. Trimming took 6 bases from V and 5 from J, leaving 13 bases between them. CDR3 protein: CASRGGFGETQYF. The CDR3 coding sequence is TGTGCCAGCAGAGGCGGTTTCGGGGAGACCCAGTACTTC.

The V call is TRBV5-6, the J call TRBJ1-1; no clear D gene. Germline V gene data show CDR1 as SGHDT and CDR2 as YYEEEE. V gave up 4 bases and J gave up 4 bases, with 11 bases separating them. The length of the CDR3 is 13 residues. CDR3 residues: CASSQNFGTEAFF. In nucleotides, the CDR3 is TGTGCCAGCAGCCAAAACTTTGGCACTGAAGCTTTCTTT.

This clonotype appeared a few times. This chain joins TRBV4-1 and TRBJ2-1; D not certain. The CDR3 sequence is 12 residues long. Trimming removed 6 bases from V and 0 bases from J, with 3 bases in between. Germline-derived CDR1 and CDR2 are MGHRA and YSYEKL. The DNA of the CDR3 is TGCGCCAGCAGGGGCTCCTACAATGAGCAGTTCTTC. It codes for CASRGSYNEQFF.

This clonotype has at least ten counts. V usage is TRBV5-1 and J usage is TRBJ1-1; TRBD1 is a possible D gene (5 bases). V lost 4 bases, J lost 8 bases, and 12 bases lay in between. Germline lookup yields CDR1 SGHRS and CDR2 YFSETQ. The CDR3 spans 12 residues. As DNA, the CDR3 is TGCGCCAGCAGCCACCAAGGGGTCGAAGCTTTCTTT. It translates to CASSHQGVEAFF.

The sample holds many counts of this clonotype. The CDR3, as DNA: TGTGCCAGCAGCTTATACGCGGGGCAAGAGACCCAGTACTTC. Residues: CASSLYAGQETQYF. This chain joins TRBV7-6 and TRBJ2-5; possible D gene TRBD2, 6 bases. The CDR3 runs to 14 residues. V was cut by 2 bases and J by 2 bases, with 9 bases left in between. Germline V gene lookup returns CDR1 SGHVS and CDR2 FNYEAQ.